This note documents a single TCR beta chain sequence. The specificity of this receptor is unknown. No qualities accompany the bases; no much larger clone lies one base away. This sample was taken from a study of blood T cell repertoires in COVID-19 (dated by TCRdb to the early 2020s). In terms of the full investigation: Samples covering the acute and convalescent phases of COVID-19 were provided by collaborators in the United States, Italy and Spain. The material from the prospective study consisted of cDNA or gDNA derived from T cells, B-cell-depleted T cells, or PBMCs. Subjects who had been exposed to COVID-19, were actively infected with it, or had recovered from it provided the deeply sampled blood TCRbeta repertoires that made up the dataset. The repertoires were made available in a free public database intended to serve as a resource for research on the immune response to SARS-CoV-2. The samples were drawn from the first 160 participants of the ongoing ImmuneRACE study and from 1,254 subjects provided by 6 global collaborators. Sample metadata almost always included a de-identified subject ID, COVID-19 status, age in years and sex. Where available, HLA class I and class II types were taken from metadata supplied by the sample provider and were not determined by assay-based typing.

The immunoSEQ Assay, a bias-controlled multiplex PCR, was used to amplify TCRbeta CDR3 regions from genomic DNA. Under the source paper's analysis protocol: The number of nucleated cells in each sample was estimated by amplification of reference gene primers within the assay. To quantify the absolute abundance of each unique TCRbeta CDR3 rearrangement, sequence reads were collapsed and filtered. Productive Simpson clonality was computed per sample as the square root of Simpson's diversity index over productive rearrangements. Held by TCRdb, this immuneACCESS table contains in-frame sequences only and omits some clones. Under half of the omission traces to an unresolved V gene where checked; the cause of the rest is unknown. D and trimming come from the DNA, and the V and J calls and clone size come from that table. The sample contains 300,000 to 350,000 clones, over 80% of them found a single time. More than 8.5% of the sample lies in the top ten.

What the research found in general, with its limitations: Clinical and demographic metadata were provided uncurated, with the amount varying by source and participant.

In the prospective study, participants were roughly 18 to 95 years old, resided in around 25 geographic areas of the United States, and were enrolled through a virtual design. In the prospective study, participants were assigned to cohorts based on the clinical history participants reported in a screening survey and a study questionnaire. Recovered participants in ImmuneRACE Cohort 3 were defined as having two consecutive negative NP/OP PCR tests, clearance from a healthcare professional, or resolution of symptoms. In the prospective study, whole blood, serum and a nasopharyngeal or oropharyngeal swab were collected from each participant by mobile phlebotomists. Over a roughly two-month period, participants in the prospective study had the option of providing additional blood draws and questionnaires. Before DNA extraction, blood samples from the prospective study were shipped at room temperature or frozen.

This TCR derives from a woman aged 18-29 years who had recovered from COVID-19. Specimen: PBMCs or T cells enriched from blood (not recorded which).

The CDR3: CASSPEITGPTGELFF. The nucleotides are TGTGCCAGTAGTCCCGAAATTACAGGCCCCACCGGGGAGCTGTTTTTT. In this chain, TRBV19 is recombined with TRBJ2-2, and TRBD1 may be the D gene, going by 5 matching bases. The germline V gene (reference sequence) yields LNHDA for CDR1 and SQIVND for CDR2. The CDR3 holds 16 amino acids from the cysteine to the phenylalanine. The CDR3 DNA has 48 bases and is translated from base 1. V is reduced by 5 bases and J by 4 bases, leaving a spacing of 17 bases between them.